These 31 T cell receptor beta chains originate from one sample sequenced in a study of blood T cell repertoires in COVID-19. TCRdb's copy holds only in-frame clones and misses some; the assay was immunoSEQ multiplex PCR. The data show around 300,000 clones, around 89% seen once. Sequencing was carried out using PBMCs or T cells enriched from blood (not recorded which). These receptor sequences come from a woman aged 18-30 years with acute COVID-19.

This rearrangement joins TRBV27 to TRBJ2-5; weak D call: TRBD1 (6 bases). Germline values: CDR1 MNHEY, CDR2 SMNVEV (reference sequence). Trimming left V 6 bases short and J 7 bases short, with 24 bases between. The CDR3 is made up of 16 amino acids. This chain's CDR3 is CASRARRQVGVSTQYF. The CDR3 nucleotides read TGTGCCAGCAGGGCCAGACGACAGGTGGGGGTATCGACCCAGTACTTC.

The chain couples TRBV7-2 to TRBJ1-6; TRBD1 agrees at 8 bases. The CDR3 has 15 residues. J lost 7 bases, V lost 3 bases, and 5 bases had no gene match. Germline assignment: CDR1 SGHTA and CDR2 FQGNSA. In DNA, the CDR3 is TGTGCCAGCAGCTTTTTAGGACAGGGCAATTCACCCCTCCACTTT. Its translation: CASSFLGQGNSPLHF.

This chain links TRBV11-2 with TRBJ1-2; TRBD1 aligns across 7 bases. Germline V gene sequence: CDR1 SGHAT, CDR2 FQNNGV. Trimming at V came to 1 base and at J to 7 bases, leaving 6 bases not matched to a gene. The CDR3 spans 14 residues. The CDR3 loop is CASSLGTGDVGYTF. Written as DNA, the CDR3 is TGTGCCAGCAGCTTAGGAACAGGGGATGTTGGCTACACCTTC. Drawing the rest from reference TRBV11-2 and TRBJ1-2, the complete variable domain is EAGVAQSPRYKIIEKRQSVAFWCNPISGHATLYWYQQILGQGPKLLIQFQNNGVVDDSQLPKDRFSAERLKGVDSTLKIQPAKLEDSAVYLCASSLGTGDVGYTFGSGTRLTVV.

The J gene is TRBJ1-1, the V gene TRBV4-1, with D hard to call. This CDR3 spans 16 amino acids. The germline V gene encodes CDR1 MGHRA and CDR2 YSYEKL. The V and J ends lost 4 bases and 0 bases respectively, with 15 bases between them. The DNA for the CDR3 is TGCGCCAGCAGCCCCGTTCCCAGGCGCATGAACACTGAAGCTTTCTTT. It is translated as CASSPVPRRMNTEAFF.

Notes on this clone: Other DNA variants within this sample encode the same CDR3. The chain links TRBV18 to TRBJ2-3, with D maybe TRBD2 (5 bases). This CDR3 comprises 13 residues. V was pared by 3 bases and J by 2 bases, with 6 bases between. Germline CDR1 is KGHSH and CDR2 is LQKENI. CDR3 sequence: CASSPRDTDTQYF. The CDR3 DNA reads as TGTGCCAGCTCACCGAGGGACACAGATACGCAGTATTTT. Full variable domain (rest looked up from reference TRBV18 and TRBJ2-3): NAGVMQNPRHLVRRRGQEARLRCSPMKGHSHVYWYRQLPEEGLKFMVYLQKENIIDESGMPKERFSAEFPKEGPSILRIQQVVRGDSAAYFCASSPRDTDTQYFGPGTRLTVL.

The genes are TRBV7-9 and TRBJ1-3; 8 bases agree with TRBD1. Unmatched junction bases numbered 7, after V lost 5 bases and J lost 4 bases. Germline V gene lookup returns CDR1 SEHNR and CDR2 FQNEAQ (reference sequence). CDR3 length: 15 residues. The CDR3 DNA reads TGTGCCAGCAGCCCCCGGACAGGGTGGGGAAACACCATATATTTT. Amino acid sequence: CASSPRTGWGNTIYF.

CDR3 DNA sequence: TGCGCCAGCAGCCAAGTCCCTGGCCCTGGACTAGCGGGAGGGGCGACCGAGCAGTACTTC. It encodes CASSQVPGPGLAGGATEQYF. V is TRBV4-1 and J is TRBJ2-7; 15 bases agree with TRBD2. Looked up from germline, CDR1 is MGHRA and CDR2 is YSYEKL. V was pared by 1 base and J by 6 bases, with 16 bases of the junction left unmatched. The CDR3 contains 20 residues.

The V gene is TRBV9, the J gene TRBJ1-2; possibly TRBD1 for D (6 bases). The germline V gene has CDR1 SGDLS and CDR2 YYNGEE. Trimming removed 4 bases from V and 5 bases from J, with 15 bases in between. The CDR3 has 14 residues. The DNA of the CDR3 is TGTGCCAGCAGCCCAGCAGGCAGGGGTTATGGCTACACCTTC. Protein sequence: CASSPAGRGYGYTF. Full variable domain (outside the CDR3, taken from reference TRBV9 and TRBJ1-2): DSGVTQTPKHLITATGQRVTLRCSPRSGDLSVYWYQQSLDQGLQFLIQYYNGEERAKGNILERFSAQQFPDLHSELNLSSLELGDSALYFCASSPAGRGYGYTFGSGTRLTVV.

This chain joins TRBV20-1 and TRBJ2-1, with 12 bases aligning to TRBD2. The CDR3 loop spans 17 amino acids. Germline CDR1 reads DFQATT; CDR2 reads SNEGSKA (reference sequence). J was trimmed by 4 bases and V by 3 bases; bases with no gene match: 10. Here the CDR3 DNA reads TGCAGTGCTAGTTCTACGGGCCTAGCGGGAGGGTACAATGAGCAGTTCTTC. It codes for CSASSTGLAGGYNEQFF.

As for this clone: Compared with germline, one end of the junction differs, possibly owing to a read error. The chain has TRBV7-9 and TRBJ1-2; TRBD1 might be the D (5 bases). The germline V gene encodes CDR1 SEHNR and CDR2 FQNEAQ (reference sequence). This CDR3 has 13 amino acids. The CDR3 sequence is CASSPRQLRSFIF. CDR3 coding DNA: TGTGCCAGCAGCCCCAGACAGTTAAGGAGCTTTATCTTC.

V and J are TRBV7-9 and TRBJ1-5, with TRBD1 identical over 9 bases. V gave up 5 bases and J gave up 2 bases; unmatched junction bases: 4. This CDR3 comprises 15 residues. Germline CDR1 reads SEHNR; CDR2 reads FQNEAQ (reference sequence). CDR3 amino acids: CASSPQGAGNQPQHF. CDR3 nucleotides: TGTGCCAGCAGCCCACAGGGGGCTGGCAATCAGCCCCAGCATTTT.

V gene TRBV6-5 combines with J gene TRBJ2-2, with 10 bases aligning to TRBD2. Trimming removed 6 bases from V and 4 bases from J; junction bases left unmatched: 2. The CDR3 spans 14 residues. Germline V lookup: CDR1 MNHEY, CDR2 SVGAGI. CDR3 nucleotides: TGTGCCAGCAGCTTAGCGGGAGGCACCGGGGAGCTGTTTTTT. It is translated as CASSLAGGTGELFF.

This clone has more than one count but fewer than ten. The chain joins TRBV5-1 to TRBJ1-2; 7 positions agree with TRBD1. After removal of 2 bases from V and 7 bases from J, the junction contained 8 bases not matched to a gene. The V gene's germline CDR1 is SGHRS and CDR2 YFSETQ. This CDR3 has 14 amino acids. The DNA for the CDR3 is TGCGCCAGCAGCTTCGACCATTCAGGGGGTGGCTACACCTTC. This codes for CASSFDHSGGGYTF.

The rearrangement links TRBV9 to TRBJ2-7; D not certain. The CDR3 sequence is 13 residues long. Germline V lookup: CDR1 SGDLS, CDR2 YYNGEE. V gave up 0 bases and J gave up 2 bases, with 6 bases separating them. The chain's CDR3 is CASSVAETYEQYF. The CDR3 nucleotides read TGTGCCAGCAGCGTAGCGGAGACCTACGAGCAGTACTTC.

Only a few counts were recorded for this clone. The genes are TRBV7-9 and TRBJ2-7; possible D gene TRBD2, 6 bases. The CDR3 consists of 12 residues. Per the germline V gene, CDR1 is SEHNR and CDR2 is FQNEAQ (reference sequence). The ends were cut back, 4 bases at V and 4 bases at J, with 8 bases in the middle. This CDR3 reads CASSSREYEQYF. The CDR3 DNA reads TGTGCCAGCAGCTCTCGGGAGTACGAGCAGTACTTC.

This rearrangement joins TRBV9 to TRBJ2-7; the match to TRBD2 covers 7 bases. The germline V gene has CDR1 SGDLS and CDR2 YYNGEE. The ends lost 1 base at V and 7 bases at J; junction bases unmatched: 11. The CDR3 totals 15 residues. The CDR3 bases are TGTGCCAGCAGCGTAAAGACGGCGGGAGTTGGGGAGCAGTACTTC. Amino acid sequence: CASSVKTAGVGEQYF.

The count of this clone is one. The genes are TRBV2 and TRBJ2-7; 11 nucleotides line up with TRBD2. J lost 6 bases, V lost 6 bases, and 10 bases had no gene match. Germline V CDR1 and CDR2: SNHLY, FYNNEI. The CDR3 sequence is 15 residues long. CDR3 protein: CASRELAGGVGEQYF. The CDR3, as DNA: TGTGCCAGCAGGGAGCTAGCGGGAGGCGTCGGCGAGCAGTACTTC.

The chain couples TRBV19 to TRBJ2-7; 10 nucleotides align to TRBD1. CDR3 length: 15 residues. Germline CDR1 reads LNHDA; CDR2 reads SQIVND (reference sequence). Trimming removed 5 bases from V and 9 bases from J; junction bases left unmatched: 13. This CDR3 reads CASSLPGTGECGQYF. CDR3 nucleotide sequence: TGTGCCAGTAGTTTACCCGGGACAGGGGAGTGCGGGCAGTACTTC.

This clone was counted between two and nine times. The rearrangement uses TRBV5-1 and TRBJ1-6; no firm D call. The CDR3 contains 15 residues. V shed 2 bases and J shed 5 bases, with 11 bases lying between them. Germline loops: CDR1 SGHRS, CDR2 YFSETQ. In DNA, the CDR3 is TGCGCCAGCAGCTTAGGTACAGCAGATAATTCACCCCTCCACTTT. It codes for CASSLGTADNSPLHF.

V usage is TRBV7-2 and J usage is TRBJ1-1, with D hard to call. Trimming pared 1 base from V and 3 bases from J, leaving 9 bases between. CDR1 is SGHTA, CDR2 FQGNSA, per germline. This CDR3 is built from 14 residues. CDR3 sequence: CASSLDEAYTEAFF. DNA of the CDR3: TGTGCCAGCAGCTTAGATGAGGCTTACACTGAAGCTTTCTTT.

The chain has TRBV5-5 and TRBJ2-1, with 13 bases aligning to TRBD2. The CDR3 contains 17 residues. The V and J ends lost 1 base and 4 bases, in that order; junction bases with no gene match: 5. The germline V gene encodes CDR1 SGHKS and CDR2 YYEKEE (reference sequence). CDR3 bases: TGTGCCAGCAGCTTGTCGGGGACTAGCGGGACATACAATGAGCAGTTCTTC. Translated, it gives CASSLSGTSGTYNEQFF.

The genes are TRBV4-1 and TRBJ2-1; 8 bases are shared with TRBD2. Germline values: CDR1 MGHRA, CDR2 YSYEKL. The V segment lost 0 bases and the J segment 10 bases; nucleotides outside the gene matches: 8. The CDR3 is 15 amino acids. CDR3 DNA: TGCGCCAGCAGCCAAGATCACAGCGGGAGAGGCGAGCAGTTCTTC. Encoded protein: CASSQDHSGRGEQFF.

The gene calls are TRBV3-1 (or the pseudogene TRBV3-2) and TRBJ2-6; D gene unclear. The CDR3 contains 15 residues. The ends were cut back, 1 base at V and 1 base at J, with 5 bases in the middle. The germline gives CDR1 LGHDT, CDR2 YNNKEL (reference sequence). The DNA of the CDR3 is TGTGCCAGCAGCCAAGGTTCGTCTGGGGCCAACGTCCTGACTTTC. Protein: CASSQGSSGANVLTF.

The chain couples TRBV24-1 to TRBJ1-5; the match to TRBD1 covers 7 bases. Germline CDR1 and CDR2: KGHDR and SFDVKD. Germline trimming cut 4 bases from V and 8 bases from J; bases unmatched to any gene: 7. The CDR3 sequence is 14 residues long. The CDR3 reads CATSDGQVAEPQHF. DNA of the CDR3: TGTGCCACCAGTGACGGACAGGTGGCCGAGCCCCAGCATTTT.

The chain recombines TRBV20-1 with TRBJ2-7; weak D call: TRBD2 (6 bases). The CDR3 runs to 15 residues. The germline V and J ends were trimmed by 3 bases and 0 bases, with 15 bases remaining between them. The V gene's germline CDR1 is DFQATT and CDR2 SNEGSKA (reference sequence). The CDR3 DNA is TGCAGTGCTAGTCTAGGGACTTACAGCTCCTACGAGCAGTACTTC. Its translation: CSASLGTYSSYEQYF.

CDR3 coding DNA: TGTGCCTGGATGGAGGAAAAACTGTTTTTT. The encoded protein is CAWMEEKLFF. V is TRBV30 and J is TRBJ1-4; no clear D gene. V lost 4 bases and J 8 bases, leaving 5 bases between the germline ends. Germline V lookup: CDR1 GTSNPN, CDR2 SVGIG (reference sequence). CDR3 size: 10 residues.

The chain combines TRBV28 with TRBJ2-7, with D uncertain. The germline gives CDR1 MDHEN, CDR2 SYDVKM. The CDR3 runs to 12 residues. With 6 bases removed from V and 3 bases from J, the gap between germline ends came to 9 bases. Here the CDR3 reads CASSIAGYEQYF. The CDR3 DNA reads TGTGCCAGCAGCATAGCCGGCTACGAGCAGTACTTC.

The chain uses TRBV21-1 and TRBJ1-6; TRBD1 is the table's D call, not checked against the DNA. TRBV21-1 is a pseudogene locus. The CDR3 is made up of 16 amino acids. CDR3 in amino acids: CASSPGGRTYNSPLHF. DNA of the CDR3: TGTGCCAGCAGCCCAGGGGGCAGAACCTATAATTCACCCCTCCACTTT.

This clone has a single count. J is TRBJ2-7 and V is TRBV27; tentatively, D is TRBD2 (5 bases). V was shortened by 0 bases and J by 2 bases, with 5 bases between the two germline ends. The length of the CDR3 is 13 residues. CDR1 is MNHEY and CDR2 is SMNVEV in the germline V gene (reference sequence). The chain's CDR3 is CASSLSTTYEQYF. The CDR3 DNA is TGTGCCAGCAGTTTATCGACTACCTACGAGCAGTACTTC.

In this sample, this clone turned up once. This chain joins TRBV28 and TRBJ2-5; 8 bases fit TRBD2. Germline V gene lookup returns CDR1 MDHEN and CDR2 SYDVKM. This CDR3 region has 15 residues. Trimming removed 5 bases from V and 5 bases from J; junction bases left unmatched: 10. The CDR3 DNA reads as TGTGCCAGCAGTCTCCTAGCGGGTGGAAGGGAGACCCAGTACTTC. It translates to CASSLLAGGRETQYF.

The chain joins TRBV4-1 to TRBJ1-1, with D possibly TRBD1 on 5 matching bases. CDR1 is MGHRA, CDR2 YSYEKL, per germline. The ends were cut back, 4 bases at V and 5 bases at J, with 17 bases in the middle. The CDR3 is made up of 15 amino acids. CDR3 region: CASSPRGGWGTEAFF. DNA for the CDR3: TGCGCCAGCAGCCCCCGGGGGGGTTGGGGAACTGAAGCTTTCTTT.